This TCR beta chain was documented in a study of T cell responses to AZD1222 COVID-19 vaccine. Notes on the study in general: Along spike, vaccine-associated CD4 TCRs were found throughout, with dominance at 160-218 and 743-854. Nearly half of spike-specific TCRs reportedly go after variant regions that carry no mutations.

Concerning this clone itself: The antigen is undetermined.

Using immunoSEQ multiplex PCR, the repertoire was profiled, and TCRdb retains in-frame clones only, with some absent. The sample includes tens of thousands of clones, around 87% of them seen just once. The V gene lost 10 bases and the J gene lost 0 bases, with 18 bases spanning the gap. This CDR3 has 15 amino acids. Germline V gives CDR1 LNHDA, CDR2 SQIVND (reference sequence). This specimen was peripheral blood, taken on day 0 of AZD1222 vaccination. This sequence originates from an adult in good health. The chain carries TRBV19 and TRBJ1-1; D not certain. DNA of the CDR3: TGTGCCACCAATTCCAATTGGAATATGAACACTGAAGCTTTCTTT. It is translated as CATNSNWNMNTEAFF.